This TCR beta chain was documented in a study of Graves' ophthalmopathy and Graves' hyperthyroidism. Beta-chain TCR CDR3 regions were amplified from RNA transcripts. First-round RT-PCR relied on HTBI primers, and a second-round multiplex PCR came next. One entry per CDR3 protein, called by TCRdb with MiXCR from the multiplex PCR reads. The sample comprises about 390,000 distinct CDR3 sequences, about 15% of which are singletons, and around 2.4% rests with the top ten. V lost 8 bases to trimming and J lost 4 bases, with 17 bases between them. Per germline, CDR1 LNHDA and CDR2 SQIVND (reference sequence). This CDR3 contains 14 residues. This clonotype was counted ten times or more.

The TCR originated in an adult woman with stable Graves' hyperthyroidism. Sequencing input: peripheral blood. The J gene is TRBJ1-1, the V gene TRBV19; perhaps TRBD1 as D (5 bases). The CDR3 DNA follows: TGTGCCAGTTCTTATGCGGGGCGAAGCACTGAAGCTTTCTTT. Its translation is CASSYAGRSTEAFF.